The rows below give T cell receptor beta chains drawn from one sample of a study of T cell clonotyping in hematopoietic cell transplantation. Assay: immunoSEQ multiplex PCR; the TCRdb copy retains only in-frame clones and omits some. The data show 15,000 to 20,000 clones, around 85% seen once. Material for sequencing was peripheral blood mononuclear cells. The receptors stem from a woman between 40 and 55 years old in good health. Some clones in this sample may be carry-over from other donors' samples. Each CDR3 is given with its conserved first and last residue. A D gene is named only where the DNA matches it firmly. The size of a clone is reported for some rows only, either as once, few or many, or as a class for expanded clones.

TRBV7-8	TRBJ2-7	NA	TRBD2	CASSLAGGSDEQYF	TGTGCCAGCAGCTTAGCGGGAGGGTCGGACGAGCAGTACTTC
TRBV19	TRBJ1-5	NA	NA	CASSPSRRKRNQPQHF	TGTGCCAGTAGTCCGTCCCGCCGGAAGCGCAATCAGCCCCAGCATTTT
TRBV7-2	TRBJ1-2	NA	TRBD1	CASSLSGGTGYNTF	TGTGCCAGCAGCTTAAGTGGTGGGACAGGGTACAACACCTTC
TRBV7-2	TRBJ1-2	few	NA	CASSLQGAYGYTF	TGTGCCAGCAGCTTACAGGGTGCCTATGGCTACACCTTC
TRBV5-6	TRBJ1-2	NA	NA	CASSLGRGSYGYTF	TGTGCCAGCAGCTTGGGGCGGGGAAGCTATGGCTACACCTTC
TRBV7-7	TRBJ2-7	NA	TRBD1	CASSLEPDRVRYEQYF	TGTGCCAGCAGTTTAGAGCCCGACAGGGTTCGGTACGAGCAGTACTTC
TRBV5-4	TRBJ1-2	NA	NA	CASSLDSVSGGYTF	TGTGCCAGCAGCTTGGATTCGGTGTCGGGGGGCTACACCTTC
TRBV6-1	TRBJ2-1	NA	NA	CASSDLEGHNEQFF	TGTGCCAGCAGTGATCTAGAGGGCCACAATGAGCAGTTCTTC
TRBV7-3	TRBJ2-3	NA	NA	CASSHGGDTQYF	TGTGCCAGCAGCCACGGAGGAGATACGCAGTATTTT
TRBV28	TRBJ1-1	NA	NA	CASSLSRLDTEAFF	TGTGCCAGCAGTTTATCTAGGCTTGACACTGAAGCTTTCTTT
TRBV1	TRBJ2-7	NA	NA	CTSSQDSDPTHYEQYF	TGCACCAGCAGCCAAGACTCGGACCCAACGCACTACGAGCAGTACTTC
TRBV11-2	TRBJ1-2	NA	TRBD1	CASSPPQGAGYGYTF	TGTGCCAGCAGCCCTCCACAGGGGGCGGGGTATGGCTACACCTTC
TRBV11-3	TRBJ1-1	NA	NA	CASSFGRNTEAFF	TGTGCCAGCAGCTTCGGACGGAACACTGAAGCTTTCTTT
TRBV19	TRBJ2-1	NA	TRBD2	CASTRKLAGGPYNEQFF	TGTGCCAGTACCCGCAAACTAGCGGGAGGGCCTTACAATGAGCAGTTCTTC
TRBV4-2	TRBJ2-3	NA	NA	CASSQERSGDTQYF	TGTGCCAGCAGCCAAGAGCGTAGCGGCGATACGCAGTATTTT
TRBV10-3	TRBJ2-7	NA	NA	CATGTLYEQYF	TGTGCCACCGGGACACTCTACGAGCAGTACTTC